This T cell receptor beta chain was captured by sequencing in a study of cytomegalovirus exposure and HLA in healthy donors. Notes on the study in general: Most of the CMV-associated TCR beta chains (in a later analysis) appeared to be HLA-restricted. Per a later analysis, 18,000 or so TCR beta sequences showed association with HLA alleles at 0.05 false discovery rate. The authors enumerated roughly 160 TCR beta chains as linked to cytomegalovirus. Across donors, most TCRs were seen rarely, yet some public ones were widespread.

PCR primers comprised 60 Vbeta and 13 Jbeta primers. Only in-frame clones appear in the TCRdb table, and some are missing; sequencing was by immunoSEQ multiplex PCR. The sample lists under 200,000 clones, approximately 78% occurring once. About this clone: The target antigen is unknown.

CDR1 is SGHTA, CDR2 FQGNSA, per germline. This CDR3 is 16 amino acids long. The ends lost 1 base at V and 2 bases at J; junction bases unmatched: 4. This clonotype was obtained from a woman aged 18-30 years in good health and CMV-seronegative. The sample consisted of PBMCs. This rearrangement joins TRBV7-2 to TRBJ2-3; 9 positions match TRBD2. The CDR3 DNA sequence: TGTGCCAGCAGCTTAGTCCCTAGCGGGACCACAGATACGCAGTATTTT. This codes for CASSLVPSGTTDTQYF.